These 10 T cell receptor beta chains share one sample of origin, sequenced in a study of blood T cell repertoires in COVID-19. Generated by immunoSEQ multiplex PCR, the TCRdb table keeps only in-frame clones and is missing some. The repertoire has about 180,000 clones, 80% to 90% of them found once; the top ten carry roughly 2%. Material: peripheral blood. Receptors were obtained from a man aged 18 to 30 who had recovered from COVID-19.

The gene calls are TRBV2 and TRBJ2-1; D remains ambiguous. This CDR3 has 11 amino acids. Trimming cost V 4 bases and J 8 bases, with 6 bases left between them. The germline gives CDR1 SNHLY, CDR2 FYNNEI. In DNA, the CDR3 is TGTGCCAGCAGTGTACAGCATGAGCAGTTCTTC. It yields the protein CASSVQHEQFF.

A few counts support this clone. The chain carries TRBV19 and TRBJ2-7; 7 bases fit TRBD1. J lost 2 bases, V lost 7 bases, and 11 bases had no gene match. The CDR3 covers 15 residues. Germline CDR1 reads LNHDA; CDR2 reads SQIVND (reference sequence). This CDR3 is CASTTPTGMPYEQYF. The CDR3 DNA reads as TGTGCCAGTACAACCCCGACAGGGATGCCCTACGAGCAGTACTTC.

This clone was seen a single time. J is TRBJ2-1 and V is TRBV19, with 7 bases identical to TRBD1. This CDR3 is built from 12 residues. Trimming at V came to 8 bases and at J to 3 bases, leaving 1 base not matched to a gene. Germline V gene sequence: CDR1 LNHDA, CDR2 SQIVND (reference sequence). CDR3 coding DNA: TGTGCCAGTCGGACAGGCTACAATGAGCAGTTCTTC. This encodes CASRTGYNEQFF.

This rearrangement joins TRBV4-1 to TRBJ1-6; 8 positions match TRBD1. CDR3 size: 14 residues. Germline lookup yields CDR1 MGHRA and CDR2 YSYEKL. V shed 4 bases and J 8 bases; nucleotides not matched to a gene: 4. CDR3 amino acids: CASSLDREYSPLHF. CDR3 nucleotides: TGCGCCAGCAGCCTGGACAGGGAGTATTCACCCCTCCACTTT.

Regarding this clone: An end of the junction does not agree with germline; a read error may underlie this. The chain recombines TRBV10-3 with TRBJ1-1; D not resolved. The CDR3 loop spans 13 amino acids. Germline CDR1 ENHRY, CDR2 SYGVKD. The CDR3 region has the DNA TGTGCCATCGGTGACGGGTTGAACACTGAAGCTTTCTTT. Its translation: CAIGDGLNTEAFF.

The chain is built from TRBV7-2 and TRBJ1-2; tentatively, D is TRBD1 (6 bases). The CDR3 is 16 residues long. Trimming removed 4 bases from V and 5 bases from J, with 20 bases in between. Germline V gives CDR1 SGHTA, CDR2 FQGNSA. The DNA of the CDR3 is TGTGCCAGCAGCTCCGGAGGGGGGGGAAGAATTTATGGCTACACCTTC. Amino acid sequence: CASSSGGGGRIYGYTF. Full variable domain (rest looked up from reference TRBV7-2 and TRBJ1-2): GAGVSQSPSNKVTEKGKDVELRCDPISGHTALYWYRQSLGQGLEFLIYFQGNSAPDKSGLPSDRFSAERTGGSVSTLTIQRTQQEDSAVYLCASSSGGGGRIYGYTFGSGTRLTVV.

The chain carries TRBV6-5 and TRBJ2-3; D may be TRBD1 (6 bases). Trimming shortened V by 0 bases and J by 5 bases, and 15 bases separated the two germline ends. This CDR3 region has 16 residues. Germline assignment: CDR1 MNHEY and CDR2 SVGAGI. The CDR3 protein is CASSYSANRVVDTQYF. The CDR3 DNA reads TGTGCCAGCAGTTACTCGGCGAACAGGGTCGTAGATACGCAGTATTTT.

This chain uses TRBV1 with TRBJ2-2; whether TRBD1, the table's D call, matches the DNA was not checked. TRBV1 is labeled a pseudogene. This CDR3 is built from 15 residues. The CDR3 reads CTSSHETENTGELFF. Here the CDR3 DNA reads TGCACCAGCAGCCATGAGACAGAGAACACCGGGGAGCTGTTTTTT.

V is TRBV30 and J is TRBJ2-5, with D possibly TRBD1 on 5 matching bases. The CDR3 is 15 amino acids. Germline CDR1 GTSNPN, CDR2 SVGIG (reference sequence). Trimming removed 0 bases at V and 4 bases at J, with 15 bases between. The CDR3 protein is CAWSVSVRVLETQYF. For the CDR3, the DNA is TGTGCCTGGAGTGTATCAGTCAGGGTATTAGAGACCCAGTACTTC.

This clone was counted a single time. The gene calls are TRBV24-1 and TRBJ2-2; D possibly corresponds to TRBD2 (6 bases). The CDR3 covers 15 residues. V lost 5 bases and J 3 bases, leaving 12 bases between the germline ends. Germline V CDR1 and CDR2: KGHDR, SFDVKD. The CDR3 is CATSGGPSDTGELFF. The CDR3 DNA is TGTGCCACCAGTGGAGGTCCTAGCGACACCGGGGAGCTGTTTTTT.